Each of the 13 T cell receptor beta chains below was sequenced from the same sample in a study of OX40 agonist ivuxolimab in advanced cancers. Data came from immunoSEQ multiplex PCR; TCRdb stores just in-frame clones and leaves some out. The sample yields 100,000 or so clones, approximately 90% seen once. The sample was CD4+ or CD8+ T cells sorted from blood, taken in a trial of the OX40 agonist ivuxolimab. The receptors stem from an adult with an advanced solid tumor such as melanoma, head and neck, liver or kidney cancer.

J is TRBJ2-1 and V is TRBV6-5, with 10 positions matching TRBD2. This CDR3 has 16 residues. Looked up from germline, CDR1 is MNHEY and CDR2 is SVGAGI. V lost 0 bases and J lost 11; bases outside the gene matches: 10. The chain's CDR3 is CASSYSTGTSVLKQFF. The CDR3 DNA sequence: TGTGCCAGCAGTTACTCGACCGGGACTAGCGTTCTAAAGCAGTTCTTC.

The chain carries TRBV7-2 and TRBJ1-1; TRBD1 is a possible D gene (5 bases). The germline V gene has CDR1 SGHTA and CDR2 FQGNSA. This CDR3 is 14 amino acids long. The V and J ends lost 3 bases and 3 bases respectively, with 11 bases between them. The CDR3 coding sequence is TGTGCCAGCAGCTTTATCGGACAAGACACTGAAGCTTTCTTT. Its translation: CASSFIGQDTEAFF.

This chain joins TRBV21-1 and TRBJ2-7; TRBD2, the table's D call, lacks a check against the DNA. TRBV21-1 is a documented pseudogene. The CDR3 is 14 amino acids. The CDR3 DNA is TGTGCCAGCAGCCAGGGACTAGCGGAAGACGAGCAGTACTTC. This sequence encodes CASSQGLAEDEQYF.

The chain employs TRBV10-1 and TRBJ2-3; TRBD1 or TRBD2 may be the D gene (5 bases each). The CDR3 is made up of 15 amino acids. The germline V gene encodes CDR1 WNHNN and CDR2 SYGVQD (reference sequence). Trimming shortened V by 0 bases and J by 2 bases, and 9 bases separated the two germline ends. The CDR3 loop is CASSESGVSTDTQYF. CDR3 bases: TGCGCCAGCAGTGAGTCGGGGGTGTCCACAGATACGCAGTATTTT.

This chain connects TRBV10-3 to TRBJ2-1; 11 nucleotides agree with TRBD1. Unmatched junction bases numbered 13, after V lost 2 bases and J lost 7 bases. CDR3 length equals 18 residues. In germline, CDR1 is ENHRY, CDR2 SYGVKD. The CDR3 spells CAISEGQGASTGHNEQFF. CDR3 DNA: TGTGCCATCAGTGAGGGACAGGGGGCGTCGACAGGTCATAATGAGCAGTTCTTC.

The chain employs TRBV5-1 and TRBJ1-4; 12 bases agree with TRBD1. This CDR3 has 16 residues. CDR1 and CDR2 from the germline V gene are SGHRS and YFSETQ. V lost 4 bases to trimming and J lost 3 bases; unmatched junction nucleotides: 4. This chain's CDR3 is CASSPGQGAANEKLFF. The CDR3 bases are TGCGCCAGCAGCCCGGGACAGGGGGCGGCTAATGAAAAACTGTTTTTT.

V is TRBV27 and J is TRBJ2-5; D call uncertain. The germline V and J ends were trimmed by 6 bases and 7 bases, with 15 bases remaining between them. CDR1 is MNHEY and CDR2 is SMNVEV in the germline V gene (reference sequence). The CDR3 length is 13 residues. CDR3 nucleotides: TGTGCCAGCAGCTCCCGCCAAAAGGGGACCCAGTACTTC. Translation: CASSSRQKGTQYF.

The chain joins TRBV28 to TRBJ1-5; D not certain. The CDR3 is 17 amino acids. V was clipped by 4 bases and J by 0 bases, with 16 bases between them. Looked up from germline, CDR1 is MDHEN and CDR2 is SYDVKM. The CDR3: CASSSTLQVFSNQPQHF. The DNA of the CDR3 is TGTGCCAGCAGTTCTACCCTCCAGGTTTTTAGCAATCAGCCCCAGCATTTT. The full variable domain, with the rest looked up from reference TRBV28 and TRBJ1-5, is DVKVTQSSRYLVKRTGEKVFLECVQDMDHENMFWYRQDPGLGLRLIYFSYDVKMKEKGDIPEGYSVSREKKERFSLILESASTNQTSMYLCASSSTLQVFSNQPQHFGDGTRLSIL.

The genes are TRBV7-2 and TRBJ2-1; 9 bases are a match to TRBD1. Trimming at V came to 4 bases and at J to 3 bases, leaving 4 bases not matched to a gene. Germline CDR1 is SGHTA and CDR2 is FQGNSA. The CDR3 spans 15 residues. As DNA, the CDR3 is TGTGCCAGCAGCTCGACGGGACAGGGCTACAATGAGCAGTTCTTC. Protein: CASSSTGQGYNEQFF.

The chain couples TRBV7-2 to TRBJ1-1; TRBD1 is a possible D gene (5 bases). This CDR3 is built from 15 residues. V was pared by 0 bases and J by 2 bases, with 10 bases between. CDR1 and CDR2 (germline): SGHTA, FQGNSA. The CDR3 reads CASSLAGGGNTEAFF. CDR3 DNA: TGTGCCAGCAGCTTAGCAGGTGGGGGAAACACTGAAGCTTTCTTT.

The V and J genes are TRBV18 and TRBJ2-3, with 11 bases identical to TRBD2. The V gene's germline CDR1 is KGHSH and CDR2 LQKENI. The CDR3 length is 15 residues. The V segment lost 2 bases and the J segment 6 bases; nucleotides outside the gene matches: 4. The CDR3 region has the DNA TGTGCCAGCTCACCAACTAGCGGGAGAAGGGATACGCAGTATTTT. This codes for CASSPTSGRRDTQYF.

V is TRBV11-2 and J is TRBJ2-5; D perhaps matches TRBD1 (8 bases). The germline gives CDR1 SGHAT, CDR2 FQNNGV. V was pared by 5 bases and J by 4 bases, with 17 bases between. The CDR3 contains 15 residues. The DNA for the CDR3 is TGTGCCAGCAGCGATACAACAGGGGGGGCAGAGACCCAGTACTTC. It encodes CASSDTTGGAETQYF. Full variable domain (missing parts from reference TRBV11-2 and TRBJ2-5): EAGVAQSPRYKIIEKRQSVAFWCNPISGHATLYWYQQILGQGPKLLIQFQNNGVVDDSQLPKDRFSAERLKGVDSTLKIQPAKLEDSAVYLCASSDTTGGAETQYFGPGTRLLVL.

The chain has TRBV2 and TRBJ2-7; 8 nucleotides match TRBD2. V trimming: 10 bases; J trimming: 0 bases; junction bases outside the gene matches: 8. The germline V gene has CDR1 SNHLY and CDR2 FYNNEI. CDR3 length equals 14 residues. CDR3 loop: CAIYSGVSSYEQYF. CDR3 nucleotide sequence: TGTGCCATCTATAGCGGGGTAAGCTCCTACGAGCAGTACTTC.